This T cell receptor beta chain was retrieved from a study of identifying expanded T cells in peripheral blood. Study observations and caveats: Approximately two-week clone count variance significantly increased as total template count grew.

Between the trimmed V and J ends, which lost 0 bases and 3 bases, there was a span of 21 bases. CDR3 length equals 19 residues. Per the germline V gene, CDR1 is LNHDA and CDR2 is SQIVND (reference sequence). To note about this clone: The antigen is not known.

Sequenced by immunoSEQ multiplex PCR; TCRdb stores in-frame clones only, minus some. In the table there are approximately 120,000 clones, roughly 82% of which are singletons. This TCR was recovered from a person aged 18 to 75 in good health. Sequenced input: blood. The rearrangement joins TRBV19 to TRBJ1-5; D is perhaps TRBD1 (6 bases). The CDR3 region has the DNA TGTGCCAGTAGTATAGATCGGAGATCTACTAGGGGGTCCAATCAGCCCCAGCATTTT. Translation: CASSIDRRSTRGSNQPQHF.